This T cell receptor beta chain is drawn from a study of blood T cell repertoires in COVID-19. As for the study in general: Sites across the United States, Italy and Spain contributed samples from acute and convalescent COVID-19. T cells, B-cell-depleted T cells, or PBMCs provided the cDNA or gDNA that served as material.

The data were produced by immunoSEQ multiplex PCR, yet TCRdb's version contains in-frame clones alone and is incomplete. The sample has about 220,000 clones, approximately 86% seen once. V was pared by 5 bases and J by 0 bases, with 14 bases between. This CDR3 region has 16 residues. Germline CDR1 reads SGHTA; CDR2 reads FQGNSA. Participants reported their clinical history, and cohort assignment relied on those reports. The chain links TRBV7-2 to TRBJ1-5; D perhaps matches TRBD1 (5 bases). This TCR derives from a woman aged 25 to 39 with acute COVID-19. What was sequenced was PBMCs or T cells enriched from blood (not recorded which). CDR3 sequence reads: CASSLGQIYSNQPQHF. DNA for the CDR3: TGTGCCAGCAGCCTAGGACAAATTTATAGCAATCAGCCCCAGCATTTT.